These T cell receptor beta chains were read from a single sample in a study of graft-versus-host responses after intestinal transplantation. Clones were sequenced by immunoSEQ multiplex PCR, and TCRdb holds only the in-frame ones, with some missing. The sample yields just over 20,000 clones, approximately 92% seen once. The sample consisted of PBMCs, taken roughly 260 days after intestinal transplant. The receptors were sampled from a human patient who received an intestinal transplant, so some T cells may come from the graft donor. The CDR3 runs from the conserved cysteine through the conserved F or W. D genes are given only for firm matches. Clone sizes are given selectively: once, few, many, or a class where the clone is expanded.

clone size: -
J gene: TRBJ2-7
CDR3 length: 14
D gene: -
V gene: TRBV6-1
CDR3 protein: CASSEIDRGTEQYF
CDR3 DNA: TGTGCCAGCAGTGAAATTGATAGGGGTACCGAGCAGTACTTC

clone size: -
J gene: TRBJ2-7
CDR3 length: 15
D gene: -
V gene: TRBV15
CDR3 protein: CATSGFGQSSYEQYF
CDR3 DNA: TGTGCCACCAGCGGATTTGGACAGAGCTCCTACGAGCAGTACTTC

clone size: -
J gene: TRBJ2-7
CDR3 length: 14
D gene: TRBD1
V gene: TRBV19
CDR3 protein: CASRPGQGVYEQYF
CDR3 DNA: TGTGCCAGTAGGCCGGGACAGGGGGTATACGAGCAGTACTTC

clone size: -
J gene: TRBJ2-5
CDR3 length: 12
D gene: -
V gene: TRBV7-9
CDR3 protein: CASSLVLGTQYF
CDR3 DNA: TGTGCCAGCAGCTTAGTGTTGGGGACCCAGTACTTC

clone size: once
J gene: TRBJ2-1
CDR3 length: 18
D gene: TRBD2
V gene: TRBV18
CDR3 protein: CASSGGTSGSWSYNEQFF
CDR3 DNA: TGTGCCAGCTCAGGTGGGACTAGCGGGAGTTGGTCCTACAATGAGCAGTTCTTC

clone size: -
J gene: TRBJ2-5
CDR3 length: 16
D gene: TRBD2
V gene: TRBV27
CDR3 protein: CASSLLAGGLQETQYF
CDR3 DNA: TGTGCCAGCAGTTTATTAGCGGGAGGATTGCAAGAGACCCAGTACTTC

clone size: -
J gene: TRBJ2-2
CDR3 length: 15
D gene: TRBD1
V gene: TRBV6-5
CDR3 protein: CASRYDRVGTGELFF
CDR3 DNA: TGTGCCAGCAGATACGACAGGGTTGGCACCGGGGAGCTGTTTTTT

clone size: -
J gene: TRBJ1-2
CDR3 length: 16
D gene: TRBD1
V gene: TRBV27
CDR3 protein: CASSLFGQVGHYGYTF
CDR3 DNA: TGTGCCAGCAGTCTTTTCGGACAGGTGGGTCATTATGGCTACACCTTC

clone size: -
J gene: TRBJ2-7
CDR3 length: 15
D gene: -
V gene: TRBV5-4
CDR3 protein: CASSQPGQSSYEQYF
CDR3 DNA: TGTGCCAGCAGCCAACCGGGACAAAGCTCCTACGAGCAGTACTTC

clone size: -
J gene: TRBJ2-1
CDR3 length: 16
D gene: TRBD2
V gene: TRBV28
CDR3 protein: CASSSPGTSGRHEQFF
CDR3 DNA: TGTGCCAGCAGTTCCCCCGGGACTAGCGGGAGGCATGAGCAGTTCTTC

clone size: -
J gene: TRBJ2-3
CDR3 length: 18
D gene: -
V gene: TRBV5-1
CDR3 protein: CASSFSASLAGNTDTQYF
CDR3 DNA: TGCGCCAGCAGCTTCTCCGCCTCGCTTGCGGGAAACACAGATACGCAGTATTTT

clone size: -
J gene: TRBJ2-1
CDR3 length: 17
D gene: TRBD2
V gene: TRBV5-1
CDR3 protein: CASSLRSSGSTYNEQFF
CDR3 DNA: TGCGCCAGCAGCTTGCGTTCTAGCGGGAGCACCTACAATGAGCAGTTCTTC

clone size: -
J gene: TRBJ2-3
CDR3 length: 12
D gene: -
V gene: TRBV2
CDR3 protein: CASSSLADTQYF
CDR3 DNA: TGTGCCAGCAGCTCCCTCGCAGATACGCAGTATTTT

clone size: -
J gene: TRBJ1-3
CDR3 length: 15
D gene: -
V gene: TRBV6-1
CDR3 protein: CASSDPLSSGNTIYF
CDR3 DNA: TGTGCCAGCAGTGACCCGCTAAGCTCTGGAAACACCATATATTTT